These T cell receptor beta chains were read from a single sample in a study of cytomegalovirus exposure and HLA in healthy donors. Method: immunoSEQ multiplex PCR; TCRdb's copy keeps in-frame clones and lacks some. The sample carries a few hundred thousand clones, about 90% recorded once. Sequences were obtained from PBMCs. The receptors stem from a girl under 10 years old in good health and CMV-seronegative. Each CDR3 is given with its conserved first and last residue.

>TRBJ1-2|TRBV7-2|15
CASSLLGGPAYGYTF
>TRBJ1-1|TRBV30|13
CAWSGQGRTEAFF
>TRBJ1-2|TRBV7-8|13
CASAPAANYGYTF
>TRBJ2-5|TRBV27|14
CASSPSLAGETQYF
>TRBJ2-7|TRBV27|14
CASTDVAGGREQYF
>TRBJ2-3|TRBV5-8|16
CASSFGQGSSTDTQYF
>TRBJ1-2|TRBV7-3|15
CASSLEYEETGRYTF
>-|TRBV5-1|17
CASSPSGTGTSSYEQYF
>TRBJ1-5|TRBV30|15
CAWSEGGTPNQPQHF
>TRBJ2-1|TRBV5-4|15
CASSLVSGGLNEQFF
>TRBJ1-2|TRBV28|12
CASSRGNYGYTF
>TRBJ1-3|TRBV18|13
CASSPGLGNTIYF
>TRBJ2-1|TRBV5-1|14
CASSRGQENNEQFF
>TRBJ1-2|TRBV7-9|13
CASSLGGQYGYTF
>TRBJ2-1|TRBV6-5|15
CASSQGLAGTNEQFF
>TRBJ1-1|TRBV5-1|14
CASSLGQGGTEAFF
>TRBJ2-2|TRBV7-6|14
CASSLPTGTGELFF
>TRBJ1-1|TRBV5-4|12
CASSLSPGEAFF
>TRBJ2-7|TRBV5-4|15
CASSAGLAGVYEQYF
>TRBJ2-3|TRBV10-3|17
CAIMGPKGGGSTDTQYF
>TRBJ1-2|TRBV23-1|13
CASSQSRGNGYTF
>TRBJ2-3|TRBV5-1|14
CASSSSGVTDTQYF
>TRBJ1-4|TRBV25-1|13
CASGEITNEKLFF
>TRBJ2-4|TRBV9|19
CASSVEGLAGAGAKNIQYF
>-|TRBV6-1|12
CASSEGHYEQYF
>TRBJ2-7|TRBV4-1|13
CASSQGTGPEQYF
>TRBJ1-1|TRBV7-2|12
CASSPGGTEAFF
>TRBJ1-2|TRBV29-1|12
CSAGGGNYGYTF
>TRBJ2-3|TRBV4-2|17
CASSLSLAGGQGDTQYF
>TRBJ1-2|TRBV14|12
CASSQGAYGYTF
>TRBJ2-2|TRBV9|15
CASSVEDSSTGELFF
>TRBJ2-3|TRBV5-1|15
CASSLSSLGTDTQYF
>TRBJ1-5|TRBV19|14
CASSIGQHREPQHF
>TRBJ2-1|TRBV10-3|15
CAIRERDNGGNEQFF
>TRBJ2-1|TRBV2|14
CASSTTGGVGEQFF
>TRBJ2-5|TRBV9|15
CASSARDYLEETQYF
>TRBJ1-1|TRBV6-5|16
CASSYWADRAGTEAFF
>TRBJ2-1|TRBV11-2|16
CASSLVASGGHNEQFF
>TRBJ2-5|TRBV4-1|13
CASSLLAGETQYF
>TRBJ1-6|TRBV18|17
CASSPPSTNSYNSPLHF
>-|TRBV29-1|14
CSVSGTGSSYEQYF
>TRBJ1-2|TRBV7-9|14
CASSGQTGASGYTF
>TRBJ1-4|TRBV5-1|14
CASSWDSHNKKLFF
>TRBJ2-3|TRBV28|16
CASSLQGLLRTDTQYF
>TRBJ2-7|TRBV6-5|14
CAAQTRDRGDEQYF
>TRBJ2-1|TRBV7-2|11
CASSLHNEQFF
>TRBJ1-1|TRBV2|13
CASRQGARTEAFF
>TRBJ1-1|TRBV28|13
CASSFYRNTEAFF
>TRBJ2-3|TRBV10-1|13
CASSETGPDTQYF
>TRBJ1-4|TRBV19|15
CASSILTADNEKLFF